This TCR beta chain was sequenced during a study of T cell repertoires in cytomegalovirus infection (dated by TCRdb to about 2019). About the investigation overall: Peptide stimulations targeted recently identified HLA-C-restricted CMV epitopes, whose presentation resists viral immunomodulation, together with well-studied HLA-B-restricted epitopes. Donor HLA type was relevant to the analysis, as public TCR beta signatures indicated carriage of CMV infection together with the matching HLA type.

Broader findings and caveats from the paper: Carriers of CMV infection plus the relevant HLA type were discriminated by the cumulative frequency of public TCR beta family members in the study cohort and in an independent 352-donor cohort. The ex vivo response was dominated by HLA-C-restricted CMV-specific TCR beta clonotypes, which also provided the single most frequent clonotype in two of eight donors.

The label giving this sample's treatment or condition can be read as: in vitro stimulation with specific CMV peptide epitopes to enrich CMV-specific T cells. Including cysteine and phenylalanine, the CDR3 has 16 amino acids. The sequence is cut down to CDR3 DNA, 48 bases in frame from base 1. The germline V gene supplies CDR1 SGHAT and CDR2 FQNNGV. V and J are trimmed by 0 bases and 6 bases, and the gene matches miss 9 bases of the junction. The instrument given in TCRdb is Illumina HiSeq 1500. TCRdb passed the public sequencing reads through fastp at Q25 and MiXCR, retaining productive beta sequences. CDR3 protein sequences are deduplicated, and each keeps its most common genes and DNA. Within this sample are fewer than 1,000,000 distinct CDR3 sequences, with 31% of them counted one time only. The ten largest clones represent around 15% of the sample. This clonotype was counted between two and nine times. Its antigen is unknown. No base qualities exist here, and no much larger clone lies one base off it.

This chain joins TRBV11-2 to TRBJ1-2; 8 central bases correspond to TRBD1. Sequenced material: cultured CD8+ T cells from PBMCs, taken from culture after CMV antigen stimulation. This receptor was obtained from a human donor in good health (CMV status not recorded). Some clones in this sample may be carry-over from other donors' samples. The DNA is TGTGCCAGCAGCTTAGAGTTGGTGGCAGGGGGCCATGGCTACACCTTC. This codes for CASSLELVAGGHGYTF.